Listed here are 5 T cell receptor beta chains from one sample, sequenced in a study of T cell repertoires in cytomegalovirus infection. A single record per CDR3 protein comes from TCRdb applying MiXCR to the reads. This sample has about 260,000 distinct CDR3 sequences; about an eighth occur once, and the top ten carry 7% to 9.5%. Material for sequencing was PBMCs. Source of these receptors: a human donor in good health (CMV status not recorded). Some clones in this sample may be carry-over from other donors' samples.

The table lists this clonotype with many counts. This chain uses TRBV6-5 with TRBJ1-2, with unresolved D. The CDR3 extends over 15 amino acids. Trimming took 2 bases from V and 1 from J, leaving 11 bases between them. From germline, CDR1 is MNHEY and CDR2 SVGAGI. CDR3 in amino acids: CASSYGRSYNYGYTF. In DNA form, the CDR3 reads TGTGCCAGCAGTTACGGCAGGAGTTATAACTATGGCTACACCTTC.

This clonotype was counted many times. CDR3: CASSLAAGLAINEQFF. CDR3 DNA: TGTGCCAGCAGCTTAGCCGCGGGACTAGCGATAAATGAGCAGTTCTTC. The gene calls are TRBV7-2 and TRBJ2-1; 10 nucleotides align to TRBD2. After removal of 0 bases from V and 7 bases from J, the junction contained 6 bases not matched to a gene. This CDR3 contains 16 residues. The germline CDR1 and CDR2 sequences are SGHTA and FQGNSA.

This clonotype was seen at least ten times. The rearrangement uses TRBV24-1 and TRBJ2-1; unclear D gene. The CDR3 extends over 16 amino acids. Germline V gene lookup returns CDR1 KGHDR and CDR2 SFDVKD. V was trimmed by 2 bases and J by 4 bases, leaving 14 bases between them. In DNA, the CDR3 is TGTGCCACCAGTGATTCGTCCCTCGCCGGGTACAATGAGCAGTTCTTC. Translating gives CATSDSSLAGYNEQFF.

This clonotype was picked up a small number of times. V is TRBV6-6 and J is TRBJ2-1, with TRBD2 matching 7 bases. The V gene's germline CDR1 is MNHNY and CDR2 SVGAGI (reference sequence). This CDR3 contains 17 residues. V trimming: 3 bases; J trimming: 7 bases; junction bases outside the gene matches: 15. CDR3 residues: CASSYPVGTTARNEQFF. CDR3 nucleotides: TGTGCCAGCAGTTATCCCGTTGGGACTACCGCTCGGAATGAGCAGTTCTTC.

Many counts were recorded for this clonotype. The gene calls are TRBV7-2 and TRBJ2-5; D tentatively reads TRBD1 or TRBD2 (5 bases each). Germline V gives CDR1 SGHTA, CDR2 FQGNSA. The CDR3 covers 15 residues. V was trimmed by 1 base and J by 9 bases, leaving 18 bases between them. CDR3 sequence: CASSLEGTGKRSQYF. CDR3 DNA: TGTGCCAGCAGCTTAGAGGGGACGGGGAAAAGATCCCAGTACTTC.